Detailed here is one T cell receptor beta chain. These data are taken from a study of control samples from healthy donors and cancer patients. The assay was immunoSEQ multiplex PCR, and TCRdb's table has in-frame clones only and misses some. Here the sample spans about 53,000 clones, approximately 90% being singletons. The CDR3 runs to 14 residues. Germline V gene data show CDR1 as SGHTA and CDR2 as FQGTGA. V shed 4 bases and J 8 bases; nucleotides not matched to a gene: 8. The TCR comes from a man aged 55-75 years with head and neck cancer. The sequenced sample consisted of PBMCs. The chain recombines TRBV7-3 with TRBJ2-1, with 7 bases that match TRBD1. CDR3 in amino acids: CASSSTGNGDEQFF. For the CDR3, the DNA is TGTGCCAGCAGCTCGACAGGGAACGGCGATGAGCAGTTCTTC.